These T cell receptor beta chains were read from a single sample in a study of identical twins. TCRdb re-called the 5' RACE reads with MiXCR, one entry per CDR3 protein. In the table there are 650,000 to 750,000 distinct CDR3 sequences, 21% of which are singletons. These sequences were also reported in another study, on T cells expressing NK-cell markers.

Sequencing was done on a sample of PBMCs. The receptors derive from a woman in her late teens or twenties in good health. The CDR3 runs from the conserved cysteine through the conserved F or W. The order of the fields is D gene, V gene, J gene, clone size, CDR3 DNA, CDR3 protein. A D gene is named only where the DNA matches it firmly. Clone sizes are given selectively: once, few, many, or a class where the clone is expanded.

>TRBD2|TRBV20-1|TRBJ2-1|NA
TGCAGTGCTAGCGGGGGGGGCTCCTACAATGAGCAGTTCTTC
CSASGGGSYNEQFF
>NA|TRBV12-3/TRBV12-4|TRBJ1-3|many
TGTGCCAGCAGTCGACGTATCGGACAGACATTTGGAAACACCATATATTTT
CASSRRIGQTFGNTIYF
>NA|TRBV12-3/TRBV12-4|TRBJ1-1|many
TGTGCCAGCAGTCCTCGATTGGGGATCACTGAAGCTTTCTTT
CASSPRLGITEAFF
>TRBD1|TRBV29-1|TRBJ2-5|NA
TGCAGCGTAATAAGACAGGGTGGTTCGGAGACCCAGTACTTC
CSVIRQGGSETQYF
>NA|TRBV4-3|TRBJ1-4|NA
TGCGCCAGCAGCTCAGAGGTACGGATCATCAATGAAAAACTGTTTTTT
CASSSEVRIINEKLFF
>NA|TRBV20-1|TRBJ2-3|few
TGCAGTGGTGGGGGGCAGACTCTCACAGATACGCAGTATTTT
CSGGGQTLTDTQYF
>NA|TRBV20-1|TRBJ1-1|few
TGCAGTGCGGAAGCGGACGGGAAGAACACTGAAGCTTTCTTT
CSAEADGKNTEAFF
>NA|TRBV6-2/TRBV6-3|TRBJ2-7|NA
TGTGCCAGCAGTTACCCCCCGGAGTGGCGGGATGCATACGAGCAGTACTTC
CASSYPPEWRDAYEQYF
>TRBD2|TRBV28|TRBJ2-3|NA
TGTGCCAGCAGCTCGCCGGCTAGCGGAAGCACAGATACGCAGTATTTT
CASSSPASGSTDTQYF
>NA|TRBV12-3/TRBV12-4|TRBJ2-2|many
TGTGCCAGCAGTTTAGTCCCGAACACCGGGGAGCTGTTTTTT
CASSLVPNTGELFF
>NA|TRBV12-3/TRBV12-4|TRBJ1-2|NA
TGTGCCAGCACATGGTTCGGAGGGAGCTACACCTTC
CASTWFGGSYTF
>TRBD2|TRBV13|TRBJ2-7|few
TGTGCCAGCAGCTTAGCCATCGGGACTAGCTCATACGAGCAGTACTTC
CASSLAIGTSSYEQYF
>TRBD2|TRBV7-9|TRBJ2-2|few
TGTGCCAGCAGCCTACTGAGCGGGAGCGGCGGGGAGCTGTTTTTT
CASSLLSGSGGELFF
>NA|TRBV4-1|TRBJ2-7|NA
TGCGCCAGCAGCCAAGGCACAAGGGGCGAGCAGTACTTC
CASSQGTRGEQYF
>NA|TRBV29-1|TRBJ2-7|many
TGCAGCGTTGTGGCCAGCGCCTACGAGCAGTACTTC
CSVVASAYEQYF
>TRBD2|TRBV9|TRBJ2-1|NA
TGTGCCAGCAGCACCCCGGGACTAGCGGGAGTCTCGTCCTATGAGCAGTTCTTC
CASSTPGLAGVSSYEQFF
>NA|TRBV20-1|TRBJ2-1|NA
TGCAGTGCTAGGGGGGACTCCTTTCTCAATGAGCAGTTCTTC
CSARGDSFLNEQFF
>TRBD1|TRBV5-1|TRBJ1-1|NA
TGCGCCAGCAGCTTGGGACAGGGGGCTTCCCATGCTGAAGCTTTCTTT
CASSLGQGASHAEAFF
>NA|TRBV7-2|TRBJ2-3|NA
TGTGCCAGCAGCTTTACCACCTATAGCACAGATACGCAGTATTTT
CASSFTTYSTDTQYF
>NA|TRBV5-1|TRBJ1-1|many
TGCGCCAGCAGCTACGCAGGGTTTGAAGCTTTCTTT
CASSYAGFEAFF
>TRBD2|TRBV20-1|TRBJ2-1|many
TGCAGTGCTAGAGCCTGGAGCGGGGGGGACGTAAATGAGCAGTTCTTC
CSARAWSGGDVNEQFF
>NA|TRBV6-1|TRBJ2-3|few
TGTGCCAGCAGGCCGGGACTCCTAGGAGATACGCAGTATTTT
CASRPGLLGDTQYF
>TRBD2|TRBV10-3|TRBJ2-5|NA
TGTGCCATCAGTCCTCGCCGACGGGGACTAGGTAGTAATACAGAGACCCAGTACTTC
CAISPRRRGLGSNTETQYF
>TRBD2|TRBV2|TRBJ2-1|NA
TGTGCCACGACACCGGGACTAGCGGGCGAGCAGTTCTTC
CATTPGLAGEQFF
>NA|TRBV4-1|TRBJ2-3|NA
TGCGCCAGCAGCCAAGATCCTCGTCCAGATACGCAGTATTTT
CASSQDPRPDTQYF
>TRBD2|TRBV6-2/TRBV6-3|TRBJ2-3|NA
TGTGCCAGCAGAGTTAGGGACTACCTCACAGATACGCAGTATTTT
CASRVRDYLTDTQYF
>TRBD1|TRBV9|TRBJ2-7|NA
TGTGCCAGCAGCGTAACAGGGGCCCCCACGGACGAGCAGTACTTC
CASSVTGAPTDEQYF
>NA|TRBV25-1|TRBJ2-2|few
TGTGCCAGCAAAGGACGGATCACCGGGGAGCTGTTTTTT
CASKGRITGELFF
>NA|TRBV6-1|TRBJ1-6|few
TGTGCCAGCAGACGGGGGTCCTATAATTCACCCCTCCACTTT
CASRRGSYNSPLHF
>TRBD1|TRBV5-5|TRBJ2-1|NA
TGTGCCAGCGGACAGGGGGCTGGGTACAATGAGCAGTTCTTC
CASGQGAGYNEQFF
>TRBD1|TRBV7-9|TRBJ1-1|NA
TGTGCCAGCAGCTTAGGCAGACAGGGAACGACTGAAGCTTTCTTT
CASSLGRQGTTEAFF
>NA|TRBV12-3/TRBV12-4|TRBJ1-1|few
TGTGCCAGTAACCAGGATATGAACACTGAAGCTTTCTTT
CASNQDMNTEAFF
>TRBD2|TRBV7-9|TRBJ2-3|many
TGTGCCAGCAGCCCCCCGCCGGGACTAACACGCACAGATACGCAGTATTTT
CASSPPPGLTRTDTQYF
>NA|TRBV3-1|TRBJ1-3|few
TGTGCCAGCAGCCAAGACGGCGGGGGATCTGGAAACACCATATATTTT
CASSQDGGGSGNTIYF